This TCR beta chain appears in the sequencing data of a study of cytomegalovirus exposure and HLA in healthy donors. 13 Jbeta primers and 60 Vbeta primers were used for the PCR. Profiled with immunoSEQ multiplex PCR; TCRdb holds only in-frame clones, not every one. This table holds some 76,000 clones. Sequencing was carried out using PBMCs. The sequence was collected from a man aged 35 to 55 in good health and CMV-seronegative.

The CDR3 loop is CASSPTSGRAYEQYF. CDR3 in DNA: TGTGCCAGCAGTCCTACTAGCGGGAGGGCCTACGAGCAGTACTTC. The chain carries TRBV6-6 and TRBJ2-7; 13 nucleotides line up with TRBD2. V trimming: 5 bases; J trimming: 2 bases; junction bases outside the gene matches: 3. Looked up from germline, CDR1 is MNHNY and CDR2 is SVGAGI (reference sequence). This CDR3 comprises 15 residues.